This T cell receptor (beta chain) was obtained from a study of tissue T cells after allogeneic stem cell transplantation. The CDR3 totals 13 residues. Deletions cut 2 bases from V and 0 bases from J, with 5 bases between. CDR1 and CDR2 from the germline V gene are KGHPV and FQNQEV (reference sequence). A note on this clone: The antigen is unknown. Mouse names are used for the genes. The CDR3 extends 1 residue past the end of the read, so its final part is completed from the germline J gene.

TCRdb keeps only in-frame clones here, not all; method: immunoSEQ multiplex PCR. The sample carries approximately 8,400 clones, roughly a third recorded once. Time point described: mouse harvest day 14 after allogeneic transplant. Tail vein injection delivered 10^7 T-cell-depleted bone marrow cells and 10^6 splenic CD5+ T cells. Notes on the study in general: Few T cell clones were shared across patients, but motif clusters showed tissue-specific shared signatures. TCR repertoires tracked anatomic similarity, regardless of disease or transplant status.

The sample consisted of skin. The receptor was derived from a female BALB/c mouse given C57BL/6 T cells with graft-versus-host disease after an allogeneic hematopoietic cell transplant. This chain connects TRBV26 to TRBJ2-7; D gene ambiguous. The CDR3 spells CASSLGVSYEQYF. CDR3 DNA (partial): TGTGCCAGCAGTCTGGGGGTCTCCTATGAACAGTAC.